This TCR beta chain was sequenced during a study of blood T cell repertoires in COVID-19. Study-wide context: Both acute and convalescent COVID-19 samples were obtained from the United States, Italy and Spain. The analysed material was cDNA or gDNA that came from T cells, B-cell-depleted T cells, or PBMCs.

Authors' processing steps: Using reference gene primer amplification, nucleated cell counts were estimated. Profiled with immunoSEQ multiplex PCR; TCRdb holds only in-frame clones, not every one. V and J calls and clone size are given by that table; D and trimming were obtained from the DNA. The data show around 7,000 clones, 86% seen once. Germline values: CDR1 DFQATT, CDR2 SNEGSKA (reference sequence). The V and J ends lost 6 bases and 4 bases respectively, with 15 bases between them. CDR3 size: 13 residues. The clonotype was recovered from a human donor with active COVID-19. The donor label of this sample is uncertain. The rearrangement joins TRBV20-1 to TRBJ1-2; maybe TRBD1 (6 bases). The source material was peripheral blood. The CDR3 region is CSASVGGGYGYTF. Written as DNA, the CDR3 is TGCAGTGCCAGTGTTGGGGGCGGCTATGGCTACACCTTC.